This T cell receptor beta chain was profiled in a study of OX40 agonist ivuxolimab in advanced cancers. Study context: Hepatocellular carcinoma, melanoma, renal cell or head and neck cancer affected the dose-escalation patients. Under the entry rules, prior anti-PD-1, anti-PD-L1 or anti-CTLA-4 therapy was allowed, and about 38% had some. General observations from the study: The study observed clonal expansion of CD4+ and CD8+ blood T cells by week 6 at 0.1 to 3.0 mg/kg.

The V gene's germline CDR1 is SNHLY and CDR2 FYNNEI. The CDR3 covers 17 residues. Using immunoSEQ multiplex PCR, the repertoire was profiled, and TCRdb retains in-frame clones only, with some absent. In the table there are over 65,000 clones, about four fifths of which are singletons. Details on this clone: Its antigen is not identified. Relative to the germline gene, one junction end is altered; a read error may explain this.

The sample here was CD4+ or CD8+ T cells sorted from blood, taken in a trial of the OX40 agonist ivuxolimab. This receptor was taken from an adult with an advanced solid tumor such as melanoma, head and neck, liver or kidney cancer. This chain joins TRBV2 and TRBJ2-3; 13 bases agree with TRBD2. The CDR3 protein is CASSQARGLAGADTQYF. CDR3 coding DNA: TGTGCCAGCAGTCAAGCAAGAGGACTAGCGGGGGCAGATACGCAGTATTTT.